This TCR beta chain came from a study of PD-1 blockade in mismatch repair-deficient tumors (TCRdb year 2017). Describing the broader study: The trial enrolled just over 85 consecutive patients with roughly 13 mismatch repair-deficient cancer types between late 2013 and 2016, all previously treated and progressing. Tumor-associated T cell clones in the peripheral blood of patients responding to PD-1 blockade were tracked using deep sequencing of TCR CDR3 regions.

Mismatch repair deficiency was established in every enrolled patient by polymerase chain reaction or immunohistochemistry. A few patients who responded to pembrolizumab therapy underwent TCR sequencing. The phase II trial prospectively evaluated PD-1 blockade with pembrolizumab in advanced mismatch repair-deficient cancers, independent of tissue of origin. Peripheral blood T cell samples were collected serially, before PD-1 blockade began and at several time points afterward. Blood sampling time points were reported as weeks after the first dose of pembrolizumab. Library method: the immunoSEQ multiplex PCR assay. TCRdb retrieved this table from immuneACCESS and kept in-frame rearrangements only. Not all clones are present; in checked studies, unresolved V genes account for under half, and no reason is known for the remainder. The table for this sample lists around 33,000 clones; about 85% of them were counted only once. 3% to 4% of the sample is in the top ten clones.

Comment on this clone: The antigen it binds to is not known. No clone much larger than this one lies a single base away; base qualities are absent.

Points the paper makes about the study in general: Clones residing in the tumor, which were often undetectable in blood before treatment, expanded quickly after pembrolizumab and then contracted, generally before radiologic responses.

The germline V gene specifies MNHEY as CDR1 and SVGAGI as CDR2. Reading from cysteine to phenylalanine, the CDR3 counts 15 amino acids. The DNA shown is the 45-base CDR3, in frame from base 1. After removal of 6 bases from V and 1 base from J, the junction retains 3 bases not matched to a gene. The source was PBMCs, collected less than 7 weeks after starting pembrolizumab. The rearrangement combines TRBV6-5 with TRBJ1-5, and TRBD1 aligns with 10 junction nucleotides. This TCR derives from an adult with mismatch repair-deficient cancer. The DNA is as follows: TGTGCCAGCAGGGCGGACAGGGGGAGCAATCAGCCCCAGCATTTT. This codes for CASRADRGSNQPQHF.